The 15 T cell receptor beta chains reported below all come from one sample, sequenced in a study of cytomegalovirus exposure and HLA in healthy donors. PCR primers comprised 60 Vbeta and 13 Jbeta primers. Clones were read by immunoSEQ multiplex PCR, and TCRdb kept only the in-frame ones, dropping some. This sample contains around 140,000 clones. The sequenced material came from PBMCs. The receptors were gathered from a male donor in good health and CMV-seronegative.

The V and J genes are TRBV29-1 and TRBJ2-7, with D perhaps TRBD1 (5 bases). The V end was cut by 2 bases, the J end by 1 base, with 24 bases between. The CDR3 contains 18 residues. Germline V gene lookup returns CDR1 SQVTM and CDR2 ANQGSEA. The CDR3 DNA reads TGCAGCGTTGAAAGGGGTGGGCTGCTCCATTACCCATCCTACGAGCAGTACTTC. It is translated as CSVERGGLLHYPSYEQYF.

V and J are TRBV18 and TRBJ2-1; weak D call: TRBD2 (5 bases). Germline V gives CDR1 KGHSH, CDR2 LQKENI. This CDR3 has 16 residues. Trimming shortened V by 2 bases and J by 0 bases, and 11 bases separated the two germline ends. The CDR3 nucleotides read TGTGCCAGCTCACCATCCGGGAAGAGCTCCTACAATGAGCAGTTCTTC. Translated: CASSPSGKSSYNEQFF.

This rearrangement joins TRBV5-4 to TRBJ2-7; 13 bases match TRBD2. CDR1 SGHNT and CDR2 YYREEE come from the germline V gene (reference sequence). The CDR3 totals 16 residues. V lost 0 bases, J lost 3 bases, and 3 bases stayed unmatched. Here the CDR3 reads CASSLGGTSGIYEQYF. The CDR3 DNA sequence: TGTGCCAGCAGCTTGGGTGGGACTAGCGGGATCTACGAGCAGTACTTC.

This chain connects TRBV7-6 to TRBJ1-4; the D is unclear. V was pared by 3 bases and J by 5 bases, with 10 bases between. The CDR3 contains 14 residues. Per germline, CDR1 SGHVS and CDR2 FNYEAQ. CDR3 sequence (DNA): TGTGCCAGCAGCTTGTTCGGTGAGAATGAAAAACTGTTTTTT. Translation gives CASSLFGENEKLFF. The whole variable domain, remainder taken from reference TRBV7-6 and TRBJ1-4, is GAGVSQSPRYKVTKRGQDVALRCDPISGHVSLYWYRQALGQGPEFLTYFNYEAQQDKSGLPNDRFSAERPEGSISTLTIQRTEQRDSAMYRCASSLFGENEKLFFGSGTQLSVL.

The rearrangement uses TRBV5-6 and TRBJ1-5, with 9 bases matching TRBD1. Looked up from germline, CDR1 is SGHDT and CDR2 is YYEEEE. Unmatched junction bases numbered 7, after V lost 2 bases and J lost 1 base. The CDR3 sequence is 17 residues long. The CDR3 loop reads CASSLKGQGRSNQPQHF. CDR3 DNA sequence: TGTGCCAGCAGCTTAAAGGGACAGGGACGGAGCAATCAGCCCCAGCATTTT.

CDR3 in amino acids: CASSGGTGGWTDTQYF. CDR3 in DNA: TGTGCCAGCAGTGGAGGTACAGGGGGCTGGACAGATACGCAGTATTTT. The chain recombines TRBV6-1 with TRBJ2-3, with 9 bases aligning to TRBD1. The CDR3 has 16 amino acids. V was clipped by 4 bases and J by 3 bases; unmatched bases: 8. CDR1 MNHNS and CDR2 SASEGT come from the germline V gene.

This rearrangement joins TRBV5-4 to TRBJ2-5; a weak D match, TRBD1 (6 bases). Germline values: CDR1 SGHNT, CDR2 YYREEE (reference sequence). The CDR3 runs to 14 residues. V dropped 4 bases and J dropped 3 bases, with 13 bases sitting between them. The CDR3 sequence: CASSQPPGEETQYF. CDR3 nucleotide sequence: TGTGCCAGCAGCCAGCCCCCAGGGGAAGAGACCCAGTACTTC. The whole variable domain, remainder taken from reference TRBV5-4 and TRBJ2-5, is ETGVTQSPTHLIKTRGQQVTLRCSSQSGHNTVSWYQQALGQGPQFIFQYYREEENGRGNFPPRFSGLQFPNYSSELNVNALELDDSALYLCASSQPPGEETQYFGPGTRLLVL.

This chain joins TRBV5-1 and TRBJ2-7, with no clear D. The CDR3 runs 12 residues. CDR1 is SGHRS and CDR2 is YFSETQ in the germline V gene. Trimming cost V 0 bases and J 8 bases, with 9 bases left between them. The CDR3 here is CASSLEGTKQYF. CDR3 in DNA: TGCGCCAGCAGCTTGGAAGGTACTAAGCAGTACTTC.

The chain links TRBV30 to TRBJ1-2, with TRBD1 matching 9 bases. The CDR3 totals 16 residues. Looked up from germline, CDR1 is GTSNPN and CDR2 is SVGIG (reference sequence). Germline trimming cut 3 bases from V and 4 bases from J; bases unmatched to any gene: 12. In DNA form, the CDR3 reads TGTGCCTGGAGCCGAAACAGGGGGCGCGTGAGCTATGGCTACACCTTC. The encoded protein is CAWSRNRGRVSYGYTF.

This chain joins TRBV19 and TRBJ2-1, with TRBD2 matching over 7 bases. J lost 7 bases, V lost 4 bases, and 10 bases had no gene match. Germline CDR1 and CDR2: LNHDA and SQIVND (reference sequence). The CDR3 has 15 residues. The CDR3 region is CASSSGRGLGNEQFF. In DNA, the CDR3 is TGTGCCAGTAGTAGCGGGAGAGGTCTAGGGAATGAGCAGTTCTTC. Full variable domain (missing parts from reference TRBV19 and TRBJ2-1): DGGITQSPKYLFRKEGQNVTLSCEQNLNHDAMYWYRQDPGQGLRLIYYSQIVNDFQKGDIAEGYSVSREKKESFPLTVTSAQKNPTAFYLCASSSGRGLGNEQFFGPGTRLTVL.

The chain couples TRBV4-3 to TRBJ2-3, with 7 bases aligning to TRBD2. Germline CDR1 LGHNA, CDR2 YSLEER. The CDR3 is 15 amino acids. The V gene end was trimmed by 0 bases and the J gene end by 6 bases; junction bases not matched to a gene: 6. The CDR3 DNA sequence: TGCGCCAGCAGCCAAGAGAGGTTGGGGGGGGATACGCAGTATTTT. This translates into CASSQERLGGDTQYF.

The chain uses TRBV4-2 and TRBJ2-5, with TRBD2 matching 9 bases. The length of the CDR3 is 16 residues. Germline V CDR1 and CDR2: LGHNA, YNFKEQ. Losses at the gene ends were 1 base for V and 3 bases for J; bases not matched to a gene: 6. CDR3 nucleotides: TGTGCCAGCAGCCAAGTGGGAGCGGGGGGTAAAGAGACCCAGTACTTC. It translates to CASSQVGAGGKETQYF.

This sequence joins TRBV10-3 and TRBJ2-7; 7 bases are a match to TRBD1. This CDR3 is 15 amino acids long. CDR1 and CDR2 (germline): ENHRY, SYGVKD. With 4 bases clipped from V and 2 bases from J, the junction kept 8 bases outside the gene matches. CDR3 nucleotide sequence: TGTGCCATCAGTGGACCCGGGACAGAAACCTACGAGCAGTACTTC. Translating it yields CAISGPGTETYEQYF.

V and J are TRBV14 and TRBJ2-7, with D perhaps matching TRBD1 (6 bases). Per germline, CDR1 SGHDN and CDR2 FVKESK. CDR3 length: 12 residues. V was cut by 1 base and J by 12 bases, with 13 bases left in between. The CDR3 DNA follows: TGTGCCAGCAGCCAAGGCACAGGGCTGGCGTACTTC. This sequence encodes CASSQGTGLAYF.

The chain links TRBV5-1 to TRBJ2-7, with 10 bases matching TRBD1. The length of the CDR3 is 16 residues. V lost 3 bases and J lost 7; bases outside the gene matches: 13. The germline V gene has CDR1 SGHRS and CDR2 YFSETQ. This chain's CDR3 is CASSSQPGQGIREQYF. In DNA form, the CDR3 reads TGCGCCAGCAGCTCCCAACCGGGACAGGGGATTAGGGAGCAGTACTTC.